Each of the 17 T cell receptor beta chains below was sequenced from the same sample in a study of blood T cell repertoires in COVID-19. Using immunoSEQ multiplex PCR, the repertoire was profiled, and TCRdb retains in-frame clones only, with some absent. The top ten clones hold about 2.1% of a sample with about 440,000 clones, 87% of them seen once. Sequenced input: PBMCs or T cells enriched from blood (not recorded which). All receptors derive from a woman aged 18 to 35 with acute COVID-19.

The chain couples TRBV13 to TRBJ1-2; D might be TRBD1 (5 bases). Germline lookup yields CDR1 PRHDT and CDR2 FYEKMQ (reference sequence). V lost 2 bases and J lost 1, with 14 bases in between. CDR3 size: 16 residues. CDR3 nucleotides: TGTGCCAGCAGCTTAAAAGGGGTTGGAGTTAACTATGGCTACACCTTC. Translation: CASSLKGVGVNYGYTF.

J is TRBJ1-1 and V is TRBV9; possible D gene TRBD1, 6 bases. The CDR3 has 14 amino acids. Germline V gives CDR1 SGDLS, CDR2 YYNGEE. The ends were cut back, 3 bases at V and 5 bases at J, with 14 bases in the middle. In DNA form, the CDR3 reads TGTGCCAGCAGCGCCCTACAGGGAGGGACTGAAGCTTTCTTT. Amino acid sequence: CASSALQGGTEAFF.

The chain employs TRBV15 and TRBJ1-5; 11 bases map to TRBD1. The V and J ends lost 8 bases and 5 bases, in that order; junction bases with no gene match: 8. Germline V gene lookup returns CDR1 LNHNV and CDR2 YYDKDF (reference sequence). The CDR3 covers 15 residues. CDR3 in amino acids: CATRVGDRGYQPQHF. CDR3 sequence (DNA): TGTGCCACCCGCGTGGGGGACAGGGGGTATCAGCCCCAGCATTTT.

This clone was found once. The CDR3 sequence is CASTPGRLNTEAFF. The CDR3 region has the DNA TGTGCCAGCACACCAGGGCGGCTGAACACTGAAGCTTTCTTT. The chain combines TRBV6-5 with TRBJ1-1; tentatively, D is TRBD1 (5 bases). The germline gives CDR1 MNHEY, CDR2 SVGAGI. V shed 7 bases and J shed 0 bases, with 12 bases lying between them. The CDR3 is made up of 14 amino acids.

The V gene is TRBV6-5, the J gene TRBJ2-1; no reliable D call. V dropped 0 bases and J dropped 13 bases, with 7 bases sitting between them. Per the germline V gene, CDR1 is MNHEY and CDR2 is SVGAGI. CDR3 size: 11 residues. CDR3: CASSYSSRQFF. The CDR3 nucleotides are TGTGCCAGCAGTTACTCGTCCCGTCAGTTCTTC.

This rearrangement joins TRBV10-1 to TRBJ1-1; a possible D gene is TRBD1 (5 bases). Germline V gene data show CDR1 as WNHNN and CDR2 as SYGVQD (reference sequence). The CDR3 runs to 12 residues. V was pared by 7 bases and J by 5 bases, with 11 bases between. Written as DNA, the CDR3 is TGCGCCAGCAAAGGTGGGGGGACTGAAGCTTTCTTT. It encodes CASKGGGTEAFF.

The chain carries TRBV19 and TRBJ2-4; possible D gene TRBD2, 6 bases. The CDR3 runs to 16 residues. Germline V gene data show CDR1 as LNHDA and CDR2 as SQIVND (reference sequence). The V end was cut by 4 bases, the J end by 5 bases, with 18 bases between. CDR3 sequence: CASSRAAGSFENIQYF. For the CDR3, the DNA is TGTGCCAGTAGTAGGGCTGCGGGGAGTTTCGAAAACATTCAGTACTTC.

Concerning this clone itself: Other nucleotide sequences from this sample produce the same CDR3. The rearrangement links TRBV9 to TRBJ2-5, with 7 nucleotides matching TRBD1. Trimming removed 0 bases from V and 2 bases from J; junction bases left unmatched: 1. The CDR3 sequence is 14 residues long. The germline V gene encodes CDR1 SGDLS and CDR2 YYNGEE. The CDR3 DNA sequence: TGTGCCAGCAGCGTAGGACAGGGTCAAGAGACCCAGTACTTC. This codes for CASSVGQGQETQYF.

The chain is built from TRBV21-1 and TRBJ2-1; no check of the table's D call, TRBD2, against the DNA was made. TRBV21-1 represents a pseudogene. The CDR3 covers 15 residues. The CDR3 spells CASSKGTAGGREQFF. The CDR3, as DNA: TGTGCCAGCAGCAAAGGGACAGCGGGAGGGAGGGAGCAGTTCTTC.

The chain has TRBV28 and TRBJ2-1, with 7 bases matching TRBD1. The J segment lost 3 bases and the V segment lost 6 bases, leaving 8 bases of the junction unmatched. The germline V gene encodes CDR1 MDHEN and CDR2 SYDVKM. CDR3 length equals 15 residues. This chain's CDR3 is CASSPTGVHYNEQFF. CDR3 DNA sequence: TGTGCCAGCAGCCCTACAGGGGTACACTACAATGAGCAGTTCTTC.

This chain links TRBV4-1 with TRBJ1-6; TRBD1 matches 9 bases. CDR3 length equals 16 residues. Germline loops: CDR1 MGHRA, CDR2 YSYEKL. V was clipped by 5 bases and J by 9 bases; unmatched bases: 11. The CDR3 protein is CASSYTDRGKGSPLHF. The CDR3 DNA follows: TGCGCCAGCAGCTATACTGACAGGGGGAAGGGTTCACCCCTCCACTTT.

CDR3: CATSSGGNTGELFF. The CDR3 DNA reads TGTGCCACCAGCAGCGGGGGGAACACCGGGGAGCTGTTTTTT. This chain joins TRBV15 and TRBJ2-2; TRBD2 is a possible D gene (6 bases). The V gene lost 3 bases and the J gene lost 1 base, with 6 bases spanning the gap. The germline CDR1 and CDR2 sequences are LNHNV and YYDKDF (reference sequence). The CDR3 is 14 residues long.

V and J are TRBV4-3 and TRBJ1-2, with 8 bases matching TRBD1. The V and J ends lost 0 bases and 8 bases, in that order; junction bases with no gene match: 8. Germline values: CDR1 LGHNA, CDR2 YSLEER. The CDR3 has 15 amino acids. The CDR3 is CASSQDTQGAEGYTF. The CDR3 region has the DNA TGCGCCAGCAGCCAAGACACGCAGGGGGCCGAGGGCTACACCTTC.

The gene calls are TRBV7-6 and TRBJ2-5; TRBD2 matches 10 bases. This CDR3 spans 18 amino acids. With V trimmed by 4 bases and J by 4 bases, 15 bases remained unmatched. The germline V gene encodes CDR1 SGHVS and CDR2 FNYEAQ. CDR3 protein: CASSYGLAATPGGETQYF. The DNA of the CDR3 is TGTGCCAGCAGCTACGGACTAGCGGCCACTCCAGGGGGAGAGACCCAGTACTTC.

This clone was seen more than once but under ten times. Additional DNA sequences in this sample encode the identical CDR3. The chain uses TRBV12-3 or TRBV12-4 and TRBJ1-5, with D unresolved. The CDR3 has 13 amino acids. The ends were cut back, 5 bases at V and 3 bases at J, with 8 bases in the middle. The CDR3 region is CASSRQSNQPQHF. CDR3 in DNA: TGTGCCAGCAGTCGACAATCCAATCAGCCCCAGCATTTT.

This clone was observed at least ten times. The chain employs TRBV19 and TRBJ2-7, with a tentative D call TRBD2 (6 bases). Trimming removed 0 bases from V and 3 bases from J, with 12 bases in between. Germline V gene data show CDR1 as LNHDA and CDR2 as SQIVND (reference sequence). The CDR3 spans 15 residues. CDR3 sequence (DNA): TGTGCCAGTAGTATAGAGGGAGGAGTTTTCTACGAGCAGTACTTC. Translating gives CASSIEGGVFYEQYF.

This rearrangement joins TRBV28 to TRBJ1-1; D is unclear. CDR1 and CDR2 from the germline V gene are MDHEN and SYDVKM. The V end lost 8 bases, the J end lost 2 bases, and 18 bases lay between the germline ends. This CDR3 spans 15 amino acids. This chain's CDR3 is CASGYPSRANTEAFF. The DNA of the CDR3 is TGTGCCAGCGGCTACCCGTCGCGGGCAAACACTGAAGCTTTCTTT.